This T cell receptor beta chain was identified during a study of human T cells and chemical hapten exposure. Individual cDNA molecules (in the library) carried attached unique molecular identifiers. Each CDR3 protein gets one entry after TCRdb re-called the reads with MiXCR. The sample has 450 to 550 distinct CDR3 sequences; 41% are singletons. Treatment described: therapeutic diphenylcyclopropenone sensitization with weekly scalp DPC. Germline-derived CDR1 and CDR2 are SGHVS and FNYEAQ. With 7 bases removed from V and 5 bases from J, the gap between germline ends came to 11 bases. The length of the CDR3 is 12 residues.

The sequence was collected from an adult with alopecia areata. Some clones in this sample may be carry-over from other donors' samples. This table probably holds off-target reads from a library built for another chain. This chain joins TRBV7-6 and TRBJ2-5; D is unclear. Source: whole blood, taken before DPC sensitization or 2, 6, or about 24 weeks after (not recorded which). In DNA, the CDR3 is TGTGCCAGCACTCAGCACGACGAGACCCAGTACTTC. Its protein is CASTQHDETQYF. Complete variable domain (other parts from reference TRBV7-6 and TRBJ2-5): GAGVSQSPRYKVTKRGQDVALRCDPISGHVSLYWYRQALGQGPEFLTYFNYEAQQDKSGLPNDRFSAERPEGSISTLTIQRTEQRDSAMYRCASTQHDETQYFGPGTRLLVL.